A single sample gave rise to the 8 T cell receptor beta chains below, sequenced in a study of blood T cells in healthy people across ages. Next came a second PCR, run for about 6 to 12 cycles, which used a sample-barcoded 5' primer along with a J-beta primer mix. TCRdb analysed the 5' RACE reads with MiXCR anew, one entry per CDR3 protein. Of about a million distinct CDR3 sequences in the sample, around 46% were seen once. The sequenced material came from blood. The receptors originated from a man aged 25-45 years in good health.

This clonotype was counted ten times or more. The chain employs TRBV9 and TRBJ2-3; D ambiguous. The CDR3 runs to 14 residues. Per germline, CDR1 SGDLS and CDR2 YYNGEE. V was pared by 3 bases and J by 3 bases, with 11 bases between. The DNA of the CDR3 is TGTGCCAGCAGCGGCTGGCCCACTACAGATACGCAGTATTTT. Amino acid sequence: CASSGWPTTDTQYF.

Here the CDR3 reads CSATGQGSSYNEQFF. CDR3 DNA sequence: TGCAGCGCCACCGGACAGGGAAGCTCCTACAATGAGCAGTTCTTC. The rearrangement links TRBV29-1 to TRBJ2-1; 8 nucleotides agree with TRBD1. J was trimmed by 0 bases and V by 7 bases; bases with no gene match: 8. Per the germline V gene, CDR1 is SQVTM and CDR2 is ANQGSEA. The CDR3 sequence is 15 residues long.

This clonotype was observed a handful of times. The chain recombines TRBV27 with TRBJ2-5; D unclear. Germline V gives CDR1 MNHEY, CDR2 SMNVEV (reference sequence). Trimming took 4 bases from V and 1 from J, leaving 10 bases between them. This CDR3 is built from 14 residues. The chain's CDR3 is CASSSIGPQETQYF. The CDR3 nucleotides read TGTGCCAGCAGTTCGATAGGACCCCAAGAGACCCAGTACTTC.

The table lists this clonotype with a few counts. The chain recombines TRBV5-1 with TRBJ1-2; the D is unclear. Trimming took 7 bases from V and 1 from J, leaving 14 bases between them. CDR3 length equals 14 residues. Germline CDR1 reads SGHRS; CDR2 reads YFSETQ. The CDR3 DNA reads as TGCGCCAGCTCGCCAAGCGGTGATAACTATGGCTACACCTTC. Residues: CASSPSGDNYGYTF.

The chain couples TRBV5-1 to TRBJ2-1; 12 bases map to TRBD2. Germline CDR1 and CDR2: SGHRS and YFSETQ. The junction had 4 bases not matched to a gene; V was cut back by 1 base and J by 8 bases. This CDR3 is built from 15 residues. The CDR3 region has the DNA TGCGCCAGCAGCTTGACTAGCGGGGGGCCCCATGAGCAGTTCTTC. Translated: CASSLTSGGPHEQFF. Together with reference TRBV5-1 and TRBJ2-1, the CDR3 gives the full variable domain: KAGVTQTPRYLIKTRGQQVTLSCSPISGHRSVSWYQQTPGQGLQFLFEYFSETQRNKGNFPGRFSGRQFSNSRSEMNVSTLELGDSALYLCASSLTSGGPHEQFFGPGTRLTVL.

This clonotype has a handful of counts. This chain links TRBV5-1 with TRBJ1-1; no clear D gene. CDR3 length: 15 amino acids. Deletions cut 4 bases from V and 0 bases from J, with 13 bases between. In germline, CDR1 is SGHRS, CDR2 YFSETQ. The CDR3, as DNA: TGCGCCAGCAGCGTAGGCAGCCTCATGAACACTGAAGCTTTCTTT. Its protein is CASSVGSLMNTEAFF.

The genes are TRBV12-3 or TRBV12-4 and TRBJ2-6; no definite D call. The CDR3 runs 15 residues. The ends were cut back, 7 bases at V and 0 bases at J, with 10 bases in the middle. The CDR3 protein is CASTAVDSGANVLTF. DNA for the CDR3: TGTGCCAGCACCGCGGTTGACTCTGGGGCCAACGTCCTGACTTTC.

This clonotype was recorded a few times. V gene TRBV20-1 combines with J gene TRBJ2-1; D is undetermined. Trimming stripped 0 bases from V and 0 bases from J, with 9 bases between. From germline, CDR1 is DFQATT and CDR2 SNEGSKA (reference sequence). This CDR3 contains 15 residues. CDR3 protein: CSARDGVLSYNEQFF. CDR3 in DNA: TGCAGTGCTAGAGATGGGGTACTCTCCTACAATGAGCAGTTCTTC.